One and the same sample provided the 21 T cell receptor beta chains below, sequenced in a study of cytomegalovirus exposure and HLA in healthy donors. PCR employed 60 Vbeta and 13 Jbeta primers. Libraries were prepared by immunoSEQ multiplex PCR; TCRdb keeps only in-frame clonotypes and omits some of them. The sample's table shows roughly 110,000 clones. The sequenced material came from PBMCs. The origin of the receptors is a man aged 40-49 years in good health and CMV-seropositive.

As DNA, the CDR3 is TGTGCCACCAGCAGACGGACAGAGAGTCTGACCCAGTACTTC. It translates to CATSRRTESLTQYF. V is TRBV15 and J is TRBJ2-5; D possibly corresponds to TRBD1 (6 bases). Trimming cost V 2 bases and J 7 bases, with 14 bases left between them. There are 14 residues in the CDR3. Germline V gene lookup returns CDR1 LNHNV and CDR2 YYDKDF (reference sequence).

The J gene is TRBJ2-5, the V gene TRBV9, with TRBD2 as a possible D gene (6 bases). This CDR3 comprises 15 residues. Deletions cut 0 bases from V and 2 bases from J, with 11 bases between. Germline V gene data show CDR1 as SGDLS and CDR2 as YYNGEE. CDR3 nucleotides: TGTGCCAGCAGCGTAGGGGGGACTCAACAAGAGACCCAGTACTTC. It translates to CASSVGGTQQETQYF.

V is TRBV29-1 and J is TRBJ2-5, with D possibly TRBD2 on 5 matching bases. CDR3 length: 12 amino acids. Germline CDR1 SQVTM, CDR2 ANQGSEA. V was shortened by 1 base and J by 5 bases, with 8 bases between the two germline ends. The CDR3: CSVEGSGETQYF. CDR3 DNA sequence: TGCAGCGTTGAAGGGTCGGGGGAGACCCAGTACTTC.

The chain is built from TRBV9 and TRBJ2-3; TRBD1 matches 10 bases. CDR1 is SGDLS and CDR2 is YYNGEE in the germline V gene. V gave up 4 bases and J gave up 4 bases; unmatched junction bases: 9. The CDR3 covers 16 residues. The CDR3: CASSTQWTGGSDTQYF. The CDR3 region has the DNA TGTGCCAGCAGCACCCAATGGACAGGGGGATCAGATACGCAGTATTTT.

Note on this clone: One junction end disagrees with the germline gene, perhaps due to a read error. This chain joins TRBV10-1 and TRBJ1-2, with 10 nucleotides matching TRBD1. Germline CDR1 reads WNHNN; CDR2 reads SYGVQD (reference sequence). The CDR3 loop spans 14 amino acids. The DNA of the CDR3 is TGCGCCGGCAGCCCGGGACAGGGGCAATATGGCTACACCTTC. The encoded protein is CAGSPGQGQYGYTF.

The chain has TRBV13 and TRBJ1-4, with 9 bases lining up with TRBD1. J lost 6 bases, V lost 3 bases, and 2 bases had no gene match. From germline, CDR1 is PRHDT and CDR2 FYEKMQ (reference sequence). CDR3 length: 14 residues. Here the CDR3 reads CASSLDRGYEKLFF. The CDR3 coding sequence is TGTGCCAGCAGCTTGGACAGGGGATATGAAAAACTGTTTTTT.

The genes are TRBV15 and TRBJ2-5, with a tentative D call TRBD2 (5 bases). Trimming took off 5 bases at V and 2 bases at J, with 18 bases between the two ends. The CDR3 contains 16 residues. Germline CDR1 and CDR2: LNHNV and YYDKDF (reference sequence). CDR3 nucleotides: TGTGCCACCAGCTCCCTCTCGAGGGAGCGGCAAGAGACCCAGTACTTC. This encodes CATSSLSRERQETQYF.

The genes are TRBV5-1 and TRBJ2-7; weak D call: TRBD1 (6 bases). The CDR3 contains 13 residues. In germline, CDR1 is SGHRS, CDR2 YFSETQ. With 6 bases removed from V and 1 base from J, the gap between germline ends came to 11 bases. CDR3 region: CASTPQGSYEQYF. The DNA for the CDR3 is TGCGCCAGCACCCCACAGGGATCCTACGAGCAGTACTTC.

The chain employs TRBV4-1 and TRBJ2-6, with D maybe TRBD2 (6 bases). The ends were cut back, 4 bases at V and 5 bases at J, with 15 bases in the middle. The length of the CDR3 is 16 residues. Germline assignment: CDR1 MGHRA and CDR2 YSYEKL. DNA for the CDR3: TGCGCCAGCAGCCCCCAAGGGCGGACTAGGGCCAACGTCCTGACTTTC. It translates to CASSPQGRTRANVLTF.

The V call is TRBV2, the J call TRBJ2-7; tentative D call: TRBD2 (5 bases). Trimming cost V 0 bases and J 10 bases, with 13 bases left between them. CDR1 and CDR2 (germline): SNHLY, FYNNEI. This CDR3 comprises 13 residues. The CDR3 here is CASSEALPAVQYF. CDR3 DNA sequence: TGTGCCAGCAGTGAAGCGCTCCCAGCGGTCCAGTACTTC.

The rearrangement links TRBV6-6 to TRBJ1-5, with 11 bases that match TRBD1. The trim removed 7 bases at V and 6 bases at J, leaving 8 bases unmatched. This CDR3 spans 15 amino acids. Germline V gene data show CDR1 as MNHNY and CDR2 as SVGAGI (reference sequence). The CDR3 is CASTTDRGPGQPQHF. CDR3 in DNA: TGTGCCAGCACCACGGACAGGGGGCCGGGTCAGCCCCAGCATTTT.

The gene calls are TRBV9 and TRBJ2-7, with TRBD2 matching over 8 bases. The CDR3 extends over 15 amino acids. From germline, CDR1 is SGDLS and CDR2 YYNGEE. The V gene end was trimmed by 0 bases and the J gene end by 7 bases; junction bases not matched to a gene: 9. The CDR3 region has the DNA TGTGCCAGCAGCGTAGCGGGGGGGGGACTATTAGAGCAGTACTTC. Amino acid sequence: CASSVAGGGLLEQYF.

The DNA of the CDR3 is TGTGCCAGCAGCTCCTCCGGGCTAGCGGGGAAAGAGACCCAGTACTTC. Amino acids: CASSSSGLAGKETQYF. This chain links TRBV7-2 with TRBJ2-5; 9 bases are shared with TRBD2. The CDR3 loop spans 16 amino acids. Trimming removed 4 bases from V and 3 bases from J; junction bases left unmatched: 9. Germline values: CDR1 SGHTA, CDR2 FQGNSA.

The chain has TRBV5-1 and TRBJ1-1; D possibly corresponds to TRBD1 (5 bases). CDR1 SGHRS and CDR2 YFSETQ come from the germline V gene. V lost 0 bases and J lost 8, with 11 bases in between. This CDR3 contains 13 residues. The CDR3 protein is CASSLDVGREAFF. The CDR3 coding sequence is TGCGCCAGCAGCTTGGATGTGGGGCGGGAAGCTTTCTTT.

The CDR3 nucleotides read TGCGCCAGCAGACCGATGGGGGGGCGGGGCTCCTACGAGCAGTACTTC. Translation gives CASRPMGGRGSYEQYF. The chain couples TRBV4-1 to TRBJ2-7, with D perhaps TRBD2 (7 bases). V was pared by 6 bases and J by 0 bases, with 18 bases between. The CDR3 runs to 16 residues. Germline CDR1 MGHRA, CDR2 YSYEKL.

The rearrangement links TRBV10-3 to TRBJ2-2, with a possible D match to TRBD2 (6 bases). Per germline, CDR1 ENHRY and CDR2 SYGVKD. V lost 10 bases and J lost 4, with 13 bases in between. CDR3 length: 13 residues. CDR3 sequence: CATGGPGTGELFF. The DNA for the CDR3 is TGTGCCACCGGAGGGCCGGGCACCGGGGAGCTGTTTTTT.

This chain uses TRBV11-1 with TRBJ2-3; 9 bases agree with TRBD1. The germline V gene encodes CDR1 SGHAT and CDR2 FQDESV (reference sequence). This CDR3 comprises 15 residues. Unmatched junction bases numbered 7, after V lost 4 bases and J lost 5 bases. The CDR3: CASSSGTGNIDTQYF. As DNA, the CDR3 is TGTGCCAGCAGCTCTGGGACAGGGAACATAGATACGCAGTATTTT.

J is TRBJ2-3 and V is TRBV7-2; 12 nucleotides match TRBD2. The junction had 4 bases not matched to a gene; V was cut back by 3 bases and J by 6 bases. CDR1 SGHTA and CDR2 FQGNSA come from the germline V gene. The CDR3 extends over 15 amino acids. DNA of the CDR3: TGTGCCAGCAGCTTCCCCCTAGCGGGAGGGGATACGCAGTATTTT. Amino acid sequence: CASSFPLAGGDTQYF.

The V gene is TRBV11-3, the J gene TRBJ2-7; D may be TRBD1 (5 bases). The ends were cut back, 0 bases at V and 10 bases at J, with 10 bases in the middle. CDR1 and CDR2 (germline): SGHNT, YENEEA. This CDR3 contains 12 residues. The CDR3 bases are TGTGCCAGCAGCTTAGATTCAGGGAATCAGTACTTC. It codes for CASSLDSGNQYF.

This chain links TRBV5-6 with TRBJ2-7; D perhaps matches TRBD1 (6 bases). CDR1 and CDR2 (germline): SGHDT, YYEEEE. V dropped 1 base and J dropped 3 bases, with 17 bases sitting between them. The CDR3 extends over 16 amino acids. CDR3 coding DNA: TGTGCCAGCAGCTTGTATCCGGGGCAGGGGTTCTACGAGCAGTACTTC. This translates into CASSLYPGQGFYEQYF.

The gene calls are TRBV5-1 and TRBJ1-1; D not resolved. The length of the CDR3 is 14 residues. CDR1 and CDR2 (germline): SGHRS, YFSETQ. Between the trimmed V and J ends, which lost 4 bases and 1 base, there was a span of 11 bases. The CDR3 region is CASSADGKNTEAFF. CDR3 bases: TGCGCCAGCAGCGCGGACGGGAAGAACACTGAAGCTTTCTTT.